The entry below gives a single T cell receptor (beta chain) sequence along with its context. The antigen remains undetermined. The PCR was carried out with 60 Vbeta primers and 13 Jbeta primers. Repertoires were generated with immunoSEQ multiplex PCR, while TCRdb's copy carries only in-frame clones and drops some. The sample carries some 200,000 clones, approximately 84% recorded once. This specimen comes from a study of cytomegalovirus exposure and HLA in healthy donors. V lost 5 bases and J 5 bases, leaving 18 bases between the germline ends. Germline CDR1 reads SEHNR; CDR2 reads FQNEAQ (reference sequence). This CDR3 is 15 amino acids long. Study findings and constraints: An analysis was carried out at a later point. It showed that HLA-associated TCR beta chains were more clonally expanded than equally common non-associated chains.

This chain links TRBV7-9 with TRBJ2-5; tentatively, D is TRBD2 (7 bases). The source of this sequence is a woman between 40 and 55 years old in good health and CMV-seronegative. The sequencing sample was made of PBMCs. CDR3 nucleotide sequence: TGTGCCAGCAGCCCTAGAGGGGGGGCAGGTGAGACCCAGTACTTC. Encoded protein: CASSPRGGAGETQYF.